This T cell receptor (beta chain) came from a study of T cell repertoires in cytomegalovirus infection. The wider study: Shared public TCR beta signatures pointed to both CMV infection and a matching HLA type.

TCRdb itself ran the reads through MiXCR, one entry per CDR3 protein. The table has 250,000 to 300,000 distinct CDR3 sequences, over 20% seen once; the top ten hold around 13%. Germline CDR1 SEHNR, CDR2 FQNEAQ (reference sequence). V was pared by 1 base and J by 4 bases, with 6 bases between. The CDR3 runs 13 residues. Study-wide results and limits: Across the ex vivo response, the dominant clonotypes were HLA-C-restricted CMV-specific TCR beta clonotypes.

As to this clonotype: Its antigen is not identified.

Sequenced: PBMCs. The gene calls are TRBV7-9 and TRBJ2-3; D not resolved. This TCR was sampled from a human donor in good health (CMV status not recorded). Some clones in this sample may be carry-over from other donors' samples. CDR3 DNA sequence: TGTGCCAGCAGCTTAGATTTCCCAGATACGCAGTATTTT. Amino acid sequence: CASSLDFPDTQYF. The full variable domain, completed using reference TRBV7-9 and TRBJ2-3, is DTGVSQNPRHKITKRGQNVTFRCDPISEHNRLYWYRQTLGQGPEFLTYFQNEAQLEKSRLLSDRFSAERPKGSFSTLEIQRTEQGDSAMYLCASSLDFPDTQYFGPGTRLTVL.